The 23 T cell receptor beta chains presented below share a single source sample, sequenced in a study of blood T cell repertoires in COVID-19. Profiling relied on immunoSEQ multiplex PCR, and the TCRdb table lists in-frame clones only, not all of them. The table shows 30,000 or so clones, with approximately 83% occurring only once. Sample: peripheral blood. These receptors were collected from a woman over 75 with COVID-19, enrolled during active disease.

The J gene is TRBJ1-1, the V gene TRBV12-3 or TRBV12-4; 7 bases line up with TRBD1. The CDR3 is 13 residues long. Trimming took 4 bases from V and 2 from J; bases not matched to a gene: 1. The CDR3 region is CASSWTGNTEAFF. The CDR3, as DNA: TGTGCCAGCAGTTGGACAGGAAACACTGAAGCTTTCTTT.

This sequence joins TRBV5-1 and TRBJ2-1; 10 nucleotides align to TRBD1. Germline V gene lookup returns CDR1 SGHRS and CDR2 YFSETQ. V shed 0 bases and J 0 bases; nucleotides not matched to a gene: 9. The CDR3 loop spans 19 amino acids. The CDR3 DNA reads TGCGCCAGCAGCTTGGGGACAGGGGGTTCGTTAAGCTCCTACAATGAGCAGTTCTTC. Amino acids: CASSLGTGGSLSSYNEQFF.

Here the CDR3 DNA reads TGCAGCGTTAAAGGTGGATCCGGGACAGGGCCCAACTATGGCTACACCTTC. It codes for CSVKGGSGTGPNYGYTF. The J gene is TRBJ1-2, the V gene TRBV29-1, with 9 bases matching TRBD1. Trimming cost V 5 bases and J 2 bases; bases outside gene matches: 15. In germline, CDR1 is SQVTM, CDR2 ANQGSEA. The CDR3 covers 17 residues.

The chain carries TRBV7-3 and TRBJ2-3, with 8 nucleotides matching TRBD1. There are 15 residues in the CDR3. The germline gives CDR1 SGHTA, CDR2 FQGTGA. The V segment lost 3 bases and the J segment 2 bases; nucleotides outside the gene matches: 4. The CDR3 DNA is TGTGCCAGCAGCTTCAGGGGGCGATCCACAGATACGCAGTATTTT. Encoded protein: CASSFRGRSTDTQYF.

The rearrangement uses TRBV3-1 (or the pseudogene TRBV3-2) and TRBJ2-5; possibly TRBD2 for D (5 bases). The CDR3 has 15 residues. Between the trimmed V and J ends, which lost 0 bases and 4 bases, there was a span of 12 bases. CDR1 and CDR2 from the germline V gene are LGHDT and YNNKEL (reference sequence). The DNA for the CDR3 is TGTGCCAGCAGCCAAGATACTACTAGGCCAGAGACCCAGTACTTC. It yields the protein CASSQDTTRPETQYF.

This rearrangement joins TRBV24-1 to TRBJ2-1, with TRBD2 matching over 8 bases. Unmatched junction bases numbered 6, after V lost 9 bases and J lost 0 bases. Germline CDR1 KGHDR, CDR2 SFDVKD. The length of the CDR3 is 15 residues. The DNA of the CDR3 is TGTGCCACCCAAGGGGCGGGGGGCTCCTACAATGAGCAGTTCTTC. Its translation: CATQGAGGSYNEQFF.

The chain joins TRBV19 to TRBJ2-1; 10 bases are a match to TRBD1. This CDR3 has 13 residues. Germline trimming cut 4 bases from V and 8 bases from J; bases unmatched to any gene: 2. Germline loops: CDR1 LNHDA, CDR2 SQIVND (reference sequence). CDR3 in DNA: TGTGCCAGTAGTAGTGACAGGGGGCATGAGCAGTTCTTC. Amino acid sequence: CASSSDRGHEQFF.

This chain links TRBV15 with TRBJ1-5; 9 bases are shared with TRBD1. J gave up 0 bases and V 0 bases, and 9 bases lay outside the gene matches. This CDR3 spans 19 amino acids. Germline V CDR1 and CDR2: LNHNV, YYDKDF (reference sequence). The DNA for the CDR3 is TGTGCCACCAGCAGAGATGGGGACAGGGAATCAAATAGCAATCAGCCCCAGCATTTT. Protein: CATSRDGDRESNSNQPQHF.

There are a few counts of this clone. The V gene is TRBV3-1 (or the pseudogene TRBV3-2), the J gene TRBJ1-2, with a possible D match to TRBD1 (6 bases). V dropped 4 bases and J dropped 8 bases, with 17 bases sitting between them. Germline-derived CDR1 and CDR2 are LGHDT and YNNKEL (reference sequence). This CDR3 is 14 amino acids long. This chain's CDR3 is CASSPRNRDSGYTF. DNA for the CDR3: TGTGCCAGCAGCCCCCGTAACAGGGATAGCGGCTACACCTTC.

The chain carries TRBV19 and TRBJ2-5; 7 nucleotides match TRBD1. CDR3 size: 16 residues. Per the germline V gene, CDR1 is LNHDA and CDR2 is SQIVND (reference sequence). Trimming cost V 5 bases and J 1 base; bases outside gene matches: 10. The CDR3 sequence is CASSDDRALSQETQYF. CDR3 bases: TGTGCCAGTAGTGACGACAGGGCCCTCTCCCAAGAGACCCAGTACTTC.

The chain carries TRBV27 and TRBJ2-7, with 9 bases aligning to TRBD1. Per germline, CDR1 MNHEY and CDR2 SMNVEV (reference sequence). The CDR3 has 14 amino acids. Germline trimming cut 10 bases from V and 3 bases from J; bases unmatched to any gene: 10. The CDR3 sequence is CATGHPGQGYEQYF. For the CDR3, the DNA is TGTGCCACCGGACACCCGGGACAGGGCTACGAGCAGTACTTC.

This rearrangement joins TRBV5-1 to TRBJ2-5; 8 bases map to TRBD2. CDR3 length equals 17 residues. The V segment lost 4 bases and the J segment 1 base; nucleotides outside the gene matches: 12. Germline V gene lookup returns CDR1 SGHRS and CDR2 YFSETQ. CDR3 sequence: CASSPGVYSGVQETQYF. The CDR3 nucleotides are TGCGCCAGCAGCCCTGGTGTATATAGCGGGGTCCAAGAGACCCAGTACTTC. Variable domain in full (rest from reference TRBV5-1 and TRBJ2-5): KAGVTQTPRYLIKTRGQQVTLSCSPISGHRSVSWYQQTPGQGLQFLFEYFSETQRNKGNFPGRFSGRQFSNSRSEMNVSTLELGDSALYLCASSPGVYSGVQETQYFGPGTRLLVL.

As DNA, the CDR3 is TGCAGCGTCGCGGGGGACAGGGCTTCCTACGAGCAGTACTTC. Protein: CSVAGDRASYEQYF. This chain uses TRBV29-1 with TRBJ2-7; 9 nucleotides match TRBD1. There are 14 residues in the CDR3. Unmatched junction bases numbered 7, after V lost 6 bases and J lost 1 base. CDR1 is SQVTM and CDR2 is ANQGSEA in the germline V gene.

The count of this clone is one. This sequence joins TRBV3-1 (or the pseudogene TRBV3-2) and TRBJ2-2; 10 positions agree with TRBD2. The junction had 10 bases not matched to a gene; V was cut back by 5 bases and J by 13 bases. Germline V gene data show CDR1 as LGHDT and CDR2 as YNNKEL (reference sequence). This CDR3 spans 14 amino acids. This CDR3 reads CASSITSGADLLFF. The CDR3 region has the DNA TGTGCCAGCAGCATCACTAGCGGGGCTGATCTGCTGTTTTTT.

V gene TRBV5-1 combines with J gene TRBJ2-3; 8 nucleotides line up with TRBD2. V gave up 1 base and J gave up 0 bases; unmatched junction bases: 1. The V gene's germline CDR1 is SGHRS and CDR2 YFSETQ. This CDR3 contains 15 residues. The CDR3, as DNA: TGCGCCAGCAGCTTGACTAGCGGAAGCACAGATACGCAGTATTTT. Its protein is CASSLTSGSTDTQYF.

The V and J genes are TRBV7-2 and TRBJ1-2, with 7 positions matching TRBD1. Germline CDR1 SGHTA, CDR2 FQGNSA. V lost 2 bases and J lost 8; bases outside the gene matches: 5. CDR3 size: 13 residues. CDR3 nucleotide sequence: TGTGCCAGCAGCTTAAGGGGGCGGGTCGGCTACACCTTC. This translates into CASSLRGRVGYTF.

V gene TRBV2 combines with J gene TRBJ2-2; D possibly corresponds to TRBD2 (5 bases). Trimming cost V 7 bases and J 0 bases, with 12 bases left between them. The CDR3 totals 15 residues. CDR1 is SNHLY and CDR2 is FYNNEI in the germline V gene. For the CDR3, the DNA is TGTGCCAGCACGACGGACTCCCCGAACACCGGGGAGCTGTTTTTT. It codes for CASTTDSPNTGELFF.

This rearrangement joins TRBV12-3 or TRBV12-4 to TRBJ2-7, with D unresolved. The CDR3 has 12 amino acids. Trimming pared 3 bases from V and 2 bases from J, leaving 5 bases between. CDR3 protein: CASSFFTYEQYF. The CDR3 DNA reads TGTGCCAGCAGTTTTTTTACCTACGAGCAGTACTTC.

The gene calls are TRBV15 and TRBJ1-4; the match to TRBD1 covers 10 bases. CDR1 is LNHNV and CDR2 is YYDKDF in the germline V gene (reference sequence). V was pared by 0 bases and J by 7 bases, with 8 bases of the junction left unmatched. The CDR3 runs 17 residues. CDR3 in amino acids: CATSRDRTGQGTEKLFF. The CDR3 region has the DNA TGTGCCACCAGCAGAGATAGGACGGGACAGGGGACTGAAAAACTGTTTTTT.

The chain couples TRBV6-2 or TRBV6-3 to TRBJ2-3; D perhaps matches TRBD2 (6 bases). CDR1 and CDR2 from the germline V gene are MNHEY and SVGEGT. Between the trimmed V and J ends, which lost 2 bases and 3 bases, there was a span of 12 bases. The CDR3 contains 15 residues. The DNA for the CDR3 is TGTGCCAGCAGTTACGGGACTTCCTCAACAGATACGCAGTATTTT. Encoded protein: CASSYGTSSTDTQYF.

This clone was picked up one time. Other DNA sequences in the same sample also yield this CDR3. The chain carries TRBV9 and TRBJ2-1; 10 bases line up with TRBD1. Germline CDR1 reads SGDLS; CDR2 reads YYNGEE. With 0 bases clipped from V and 3 bases from J, the junction kept 0 bases outside the gene matches. CDR3 length: 15 residues. CDR3 bases: TGTGCCAGCAGCGTAGGGGACAGGGGCTACAATGAGCAGTTCTTC. This codes for CASSVGDRGYNEQFF.

V gene TRBV6-5 combines with J gene TRBJ1-5; maybe TRBD1 (5 bases). Germline V CDR1 and CDR2: MNHEY, SVGAGI. The CDR3 consists of 15 residues. V dropped 5 bases and J dropped 3 bases, with 14 bases sitting between them. DNA for the CDR3: TGTGCCAGCAGTAAGGGGTCCGGCCTCAATCAGCCCCAGCATTTT. Translated: CASSKGSGLNQPQHF.

This sequence joins TRBV7-2 and TRBJ1-2; D is possibly TRBD1 (6 bases). Per germline, CDR1 SGHTA and CDR2 FQGNSA. Trimming left V 4 bases short and J 5 bases short, with 8 bases between. The CDR3 has 12 amino acids. The CDR3 is CASSWTAYGYTF. CDR3 bases: TGTGCCAGCAGCTGGACAGCGTATGGCTACACCTTC.